One sample yielded the 32 T cell receptor beta chains listed below, sequenced in a study of Tregs in tolerant kidney transplant recipients. Related graft donors supplied nonmyeloablative bone marrow transplants, and mixed chimerism was transient. Only in-frame clones appear in the TCRdb table, and some are missing; sequencing was by immunoSEQ multiplex PCR. This table holds roughly 54,000 clones, 89% found once. The sample was CD8+ T cells from blood (PBMCs), taken 12 months after the transplant. These receptors were collected from a human patient who received a combined kidney and bone marrow transplant. Some T cells may be supplied by the graft donor.

Only one count was recorded for this clone. V usage is TRBV12-5 and J usage is TRBJ2-3; 10 positions match TRBD2. The V and J ends lost 3 bases and 4 bases, in that order; junction bases with no gene match: 7. From germline, CDR1 is LGHNT and CDR2 FRNRAP. There are 16 residues in the CDR3. The CDR3 bases are TGTGCTAGTGGTTTTGGTGGGCTAGCGGGAGCAGATACGCAGTATTTT. It codes for CASGFGGLAGADTQYF.

The chain couples TRBV29-1 to TRBJ2-1; 11 bases match TRBD2. Germline values: CDR1 SQVTM, CDR2 ANQGSEA. The V and J ends lost 7 bases and 8 bases, in that order; junction bases with no gene match: 7. The CDR3 covers 13 residues. CDR3: CSALAGGPDEQFF. The CDR3 DNA is TGCAGCGCCTTAGCGGGAGGGCCGGATGAGCAGTTCTTC.

The chain joins TRBV9 to TRBJ2-2, with 7 positions matching TRBD1. The V gene's germline CDR1 is SGDLS and CDR2 YYNGEE. The CDR3 loop spans 18 amino acids. V lost 6 bases to trimming and J lost 0 bases; unmatched junction nucleotides: 14. DNA for the CDR3: TGTGCCAGCACCGTGGGCCTGAGGACAGGCGCGAACACCGGGGAGCTGTTTTTT. This codes for CASTVGLRTGANTGELFF. The variable domain in full, completed from reference TRBV9 and TRBJ2-2, reads DSGVTQTPKHLITATGQRVTLRCSPRSGDLSVYWYQQSLDQGLQFLIQYYNGEERAKGNILERFSAQQFPDLHSELNLSSLELGDSALYFCASTVGLRTGANTGELFFGEGSRLTVL.

The gene calls are TRBV7-2 and TRBJ2-7; 12 positions agree with TRBD2. Germline CDR1 SGHTA, CDR2 FQGNSA. The CDR3 runs to 15 residues. V lost 5 bases and J lost 0; bases outside the gene matches: 2. The CDR3 DNA reads as TGTGCCAGCAGCCTGGGACTAGCGGGCTCCTACGAGCAGTACTTC. This sequence encodes CASSLGLAGSYEQYF.

The chain is built from TRBV9 and TRBJ2-7; D perhaps matches TRBD1 (5 bases). V dropped 0 bases and J dropped 2 bases, with 12 bases sitting between them. Germline-derived CDR1 and CDR2 are SGDLS and YYNGEE. CDR3 length: 15 residues. This chain's CDR3 is CASSVDRGPTYEQYF. The CDR3, as DNA: TGTGCCAGCAGCGTAGATAGGGGTCCGACCTACGAGCAGTACTTC.

The rearrangement links TRBV15 to TRBJ2-3; 7 bases map to TRBD2. This CDR3 region has 14 residues. V lost 8 bases to trimming and J lost 2 bases; unmatched junction nucleotides: 7. Germline V lookup: CDR1 LNHNV, CDR2 YYDKDF (reference sequence). Here the CDR3 reads CATSETSNTDTQYF. CDR3 in DNA: TGTGCCACCTCGGAGACTAGCAACACAGATACGCAGTATTTT.

As to this clone: Other DNA variants within this sample encode the same CDR3. The gene calls are TRBV18 and TRBJ1-6, with D unclear. Germline V lookup: CDR1 KGHSH, CDR2 LQKENI. The CDR3 is made up of 14 amino acids. The germline V and J ends were trimmed by 3 bases and 13 bases, with 16 bases remaining between them. CDR3 sequence reads: CASSPGWASSPLHF. Written as DNA, the CDR3 is TGTGCCAGCTCACCCGGATGGGCCTCTTCCCCCCTCCACTTT.

The chain employs TRBV6-4 and TRBJ1-5, with TRBD1 as a possible D gene (6 bases). The CDR3 covers 17 residues. In germline, CDR1 is MRHNA, CDR2 SNTAGT. Trimming cost V 0 bases and J 2 bases, with 14 bases left between them. CDR3 bases: TGTGCCAGCAGTGACTCGATAATCAGGGGTGGCAATCAGCCCCAGCATTTT. It yields the protein CASSDSIIRGGNQPQHF.

This clone has just one count. The chain couples TRBV4-3 to TRBJ2-7; 8 bases line up with TRBD1. After removal of 1 base from V and 4 bases from J, the junction contained 6 bases not matched to a gene. Germline CDR1 and CDR2: LGHNA and YSLEER. The CDR3 is 15 residues long. The CDR3 DNA is TGCGCCAGCAGCCAAGTTGACAGGGGTAGTTACGAGCAGTACTTC. Translation: CASSQVDRGSYEQYF.

The rearrangement joins TRBV9 to TRBJ1-6; D is uncertain. This CDR3 contains 15 residues. In germline, CDR1 is SGDLS, CDR2 YYNGEE. With 6 bases removed from V and 0 bases from J, the gap between germline ends came to 10 bases. CDR3 coding DNA: TGTGCCAGCACCTTCGGGAGCTCCTATAATTCACCCCTCCACTTT. The encoded protein is CASTFGSSYNSPLHF.

The V and J genes are TRBV4-3 and TRBJ1-2, with D possibly matching TRBD1 (5 bases). V lost 0 bases and J lost 4, with 15 bases in between. Germline V gene sequence: CDR1 LGHNA, CDR2 YSLEER. The CDR3 consists of 16 residues. CDR3 loop: CASSQDQFAGRYGYTF. DNA of the CDR3: TGCGCCAGCAGCCAAGATCAGTTCGCAGGGCGCTATGGCTACACCTTC.

The chain carries TRBV2 and TRBJ1-4; the match to TRBD1 covers 7 bases. Per germline, CDR1 SNHLY and CDR2 FYNNEI. There are 14 residues in the CDR3. J gave up 6 bases and V 6 bases, and 7 bases lay outside the gene matches. The CDR3 DNA reads as TGTGCCAGCAGCGGGGACAGTGGATATGAAAAACTGTTTTTT. Residues: CASSGDSGYEKLFF.

J is TRBJ2-7 and V is TRBV11-2, with 10 bases lining up with TRBD1. V shed 11 bases and J 4 bases; nucleotides not matched to a gene: 11. Germline assignment: CDR1 SGHAT and CDR2 FQNNGV. The CDR3 consists of 14 residues. CDR3: CAGGGTGEGYEQYF. The CDR3 coding sequence is TGTGCCGGGGGGGGGACAGGGGAAGGGTACGAGCAGTACTTC.

Only one count was recorded for this clone. The chain is built from TRBV4-3 and TRBJ2-5, with unresolved D. Germline CDR1 LGHNA, CDR2 YSLEER. The CDR3 spans 15 residues. V was shortened by 2 bases and J by 2 bases, with 12 bases between the two germline ends. The CDR3 region is CASSQYSGSQETQYF. In DNA form, the CDR3 reads TGCGCCAGCAGCCAATATTCCGGGTCACAAGAGACCCAGTACTTC.

V gene TRBV9 combines with J gene TRBJ2-5; TRBD2 is a possible D gene (7 bases). The V gene lost 3 bases and the J gene lost 4 bases, with 16 bases spanning the gap. Per the germline V gene, CDR1 is SGDLS and CDR2 is YYNGEE. The CDR3 is 15 residues long. The CDR3 loop reads CASSAEGGAGETQYF. CDR3 nucleotides: TGTGCCAGCAGCGCCGAAGGGGGGGCAGGAGAGACCCAGTACTTC.

The chain joins TRBV30 to TRBJ1-1, with 7 bases that match TRBD1. The germline V gene has CDR1 GTSNPN and CDR2 SVGIG (reference sequence). This CDR3 comprises 15 residues. V trimming: 0 bases; J trimming: 1 base; junction bases outside the gene matches: 5. CDR3 DNA: TGTGCCTGGAGTGTAAGGACAGGACGGAACACTGAAGCTTTCTTT. This codes for CAWSVRTGRNTEAFF.

The gene calls are TRBV30 and TRBJ2-7; tentative D call: TRBD2 (6 bases). Germline loops: CDR1 GTSNPN, CDR2 SVGIG (reference sequence). The V and J ends lost 2 bases and 5 bases respectively, with 16 bases between them. This CDR3 has 14 residues. The CDR3 loop is CAWSSGRGVHEQYF. CDR3 DNA sequence: TGTGCCTGGAGTTCGGGGCGGGGAGTCCACGAGCAGTACTTC.

The chain joins TRBV19 to TRBJ2-7, with TRBD1 as a possible D gene (5 bases). This CDR3 has 14 residues. Germline V gene data show CDR1 as LNHDA and CDR2 as SQIVND (reference sequence). V lost 6 bases and J lost 0, with 12 bases in between. The CDR3 DNA follows: TGTGCCAGTAGCGCTTCTGGGGCCTCCTACGAGCAGTACTTC. Protein sequence: CASSASGASYEQYF.

For the CDR3, the DNA is TGTGCCAGCAGCCCACTCTTTCTAGCGGGAGAGGGTGAGCAGTTCTTC. It translates to CASSPLFLAGEGEQFF. The chain has TRBV7-9 and TRBJ2-1, with 10 bases fitting TRBD2. The CDR3 length is 16 residues. Per the germline V gene, CDR1 is SEHNR and CDR2 is FQNEAQ (reference sequence). J gave up 9 bases and V 5 bases, and 13 bases lay outside the gene matches. The full variable domain, with the rest looked up from reference TRBV7-9 and TRBJ2-1, is DTGVSQNPRHKITKRGQNVTFRCDPISEHNRLYWYRQTLGQGPEFLTYFQNEAQLEKSRLLSDRFSAERPKGSFSTLEIQRTEQGDSAMYLCASSPLFLAGEGEQFFGPGTRLTVL.

The rearrangement links TRBV6-5 to TRBJ2-7, with D tentatively TRBD1 (6 bases). CDR1 is MNHEY and CDR2 is SVGAGI in the germline V gene. V gave up 0 bases and J gave up 5 bases, with 8 bases separating them. There are 13 residues in the CDR3. This CDR3 reads CASSYSGQNEQYF. CDR3 DNA: TGTGCCAGCAGTTACTCGGGACAAAACGAGCAGTACTTC.

The chain is built from TRBV2 and TRBJ2-5; 9 nucleotides agree with TRBD2. The DNA matches TRBJ2-7 better at its end, which makes the J call doubtful. CDR1 SNHLY and CDR2 FYNNEI come from the germline V gene. The CDR3 loop spans 15 amino acids. The CDR3 region is CASSVGSGRGYEQYF. The CDR3 DNA reads TGTGCCAGCAGTGTGGGTAGCGGGAGAGGCTACGAGCAGTACTTC.

As concerns this clone: At one end the junction does not follow the germline gene, possibly because of a read error. This specimen includes other DNA sequences encoding the same CDR3. This chain joins TRBV30 and TRBJ1-6, with TRBD1 as a possible D gene (6 bases). CDR3 length: 14 amino acids. CDR1 is GTSNPN, CDR2 SVGIG, per germline (reference sequence). This chain's CDR3 is CAWSYREYNSPLHF. DNA of the CDR3: TGTGCCTGGAGCTACAGGGAATATAATTCCCCCCTCCACTTT.

This clone was counted once. The V and J genes are TRBV9 and TRBJ2-1; no firm D call. Germline V gives CDR1 SGDLS, CDR2 YYNGEE. Trimming pared 7 bases from V and 4 bases from J, leaving 18 bases between. This CDR3 has 15 amino acids. DNA of the CDR3: TGTGCCAGCTCCGAAAGCCCAAAGCAATACAATGAGCAGTTCTTC. It yields the protein CASSESPKQYNEQFF.

The chain carries TRBV5-5 and TRBJ1-5; 11 bases line up with TRBD1. Germline-derived CDR1 and CDR2 are SGHKS and YYEKEE (reference sequence). After removal of 4 bases from V and 4 bases from J, the junction contained 4 bases not matched to a gene. This CDR3 contains 15 residues. CDR3 in DNA: TGTGCCAGCAGCCAGGACAGGGGGCGAAATCAGCCCCAGCATTTT. This gives the protein CASSQDRGRNQPQHF.

The gene calls are TRBV10-3 and TRBJ2-2, with 9 nucleotides matching TRBD2. Germline CDR1 ENHRY, CDR2 SYGVKD. J was trimmed by 0 bases and V by 3 bases; bases with no gene match: 5. The CDR3 length is 17 residues. CDR3 sequence: CAISDTSGWTNTGELFF. The CDR3 nucleotides are TGTGCCATCAGTGACACTAGCGGGTGGACGAACACCGGGGAGCTGTTTTTT.

The genes are TRBV2 and TRBJ1-4; tentatively, D is TRBD1 (6 bases). CDR3 size: 15 residues. Germline-derived CDR1 and CDR2 are SNHLY and FYNNEI. V dropped 7 bases and J dropped 6 bases, with 18 bases sitting between them. The CDR3 loop is CASTGSLGGDEKLFF. In DNA form, the CDR3 reads TGTGCCAGCACCGGTTCATTAGGGGGAGATGAAAAACTGTTTTTT.

The chain carries TRBV7-9 and TRBJ1-1, with D possibly being TRBD1 (5 bases). V lost 3 bases to trimming and J lost 1 base, with 12 bases between them. In germline, CDR1 is SEHNR, CDR2 FQNEAQ (reference sequence). The CDR3 loop spans 15 amino acids. The CDR3 DNA follows: TGTGCCAGCAGCTTTCTGACAGCTGGGAACACTGAAGCTTTCTTT. The encoded protein is CASSFLTAGNTEAFF.

This clone was detected only once. V gene TRBV9 combines with J gene TRBJ2-1; D might be TRBD1 (5 bases). Germline values: CDR1 SGDLS, CDR2 YYNGEE. The V and J ends lost 0 bases and 7 bases respectively, with 11 bases between them. The CDR3 is 14 amino acids. The CDR3 nucleotides read TGTGCCAGCAGCGTAGAACAGGCCGAGAATGAGCAGTTCTTC. It yields the protein CASSVEQAENEQFF. The variable domain in full, completed from reference TRBV9 and TRBJ2-1, reads DSGVTQTPKHLITATGQRVTLRCSPRSGDLSVYWYQQSLDQGLQFLIQYYNGEERAKGNILERFSAQQFPDLHSELNLSSLELGDSALYFCASSVEQAENEQFFGPGTRLTVL.

This CDR3 reads CASSLELDSRSYEQYF. CDR3 nucleotide sequence: TGTGCCAGCAGCTTGGAGCTGGACAGCCGATCCTACGAGCAGTACTTC. This sequence joins TRBV5-6 and TRBJ2-7, with D possibly matching TRBD1 (6 bases). The CDR3 sequence is 16 residues long. CDR1 is SGHDT and CDR2 is YYEEEE in the germline V gene. Trimming left V 0 bases short and J 1 base short, with 14 bases between.

V usage is TRBV7-8 and J usage is TRBJ1-6, with D perhaps TRBD1 (6 bases). The CDR3 contains 16 residues. Trimming shortened V by 1 base and J by 10 bases, and 17 bases separated the two germline ends. Germline V CDR1 and CDR2: SGHVS, FQNEAQ. The CDR3 nucleotides are TGTGCCAGCAGCTTAGGGAGTGGGGGCTCAGGATCACCCCTCCACTTT. This encodes CASSLGSGGSGSPLHF.

V and J are TRBV10-3 and TRBJ2-5; D possibly corresponds to TRBD2 (6 bases). The CDR3 totals 13 residues. V lost 6 bases and J lost 1, with 9 bases in between. Germline V lookup: CDR1 ENHRY, CDR2 SYGVKD. Here the CDR3 DNA reads TGTGCCATCAGAGGACTATCCCAAGAGACCCAGTACTTC. It codes for CAIRGLSQETQYF.

V and J are TRBV11-3 and TRBJ2-7; 9 bases match TRBD2. V trimming: 9 bases; J trimming: 4 bases; junction bases outside the gene matches: 16. This CDR3 has 16 residues. Germline loops: CDR1 SGHNT, CDR2 YENEEA. CDR3 region: CASHKVWVAGVYEQYF. The DNA of the CDR3 is TGTGCCAGTCACAAAGTTTGGGTAGCGGGAGTATACGAGCAGTACTTC.